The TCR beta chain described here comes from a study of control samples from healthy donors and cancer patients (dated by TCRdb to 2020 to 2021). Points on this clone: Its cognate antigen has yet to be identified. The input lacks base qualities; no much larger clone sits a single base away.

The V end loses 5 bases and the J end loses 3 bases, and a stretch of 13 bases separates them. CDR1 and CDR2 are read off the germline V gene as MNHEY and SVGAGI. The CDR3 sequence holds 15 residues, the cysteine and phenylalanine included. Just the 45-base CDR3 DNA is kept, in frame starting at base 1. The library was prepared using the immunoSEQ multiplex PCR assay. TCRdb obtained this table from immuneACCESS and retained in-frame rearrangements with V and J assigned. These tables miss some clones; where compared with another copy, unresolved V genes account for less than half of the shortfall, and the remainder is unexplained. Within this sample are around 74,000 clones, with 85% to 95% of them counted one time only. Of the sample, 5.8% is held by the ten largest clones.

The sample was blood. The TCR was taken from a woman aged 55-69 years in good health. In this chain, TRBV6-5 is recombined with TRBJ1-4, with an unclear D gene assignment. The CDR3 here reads CASSRREPPNEKLFF. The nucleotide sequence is TGTGCCAGCAGTCGCCGGGAGCCTCCTAATGAAAAACTGTTTTTT.